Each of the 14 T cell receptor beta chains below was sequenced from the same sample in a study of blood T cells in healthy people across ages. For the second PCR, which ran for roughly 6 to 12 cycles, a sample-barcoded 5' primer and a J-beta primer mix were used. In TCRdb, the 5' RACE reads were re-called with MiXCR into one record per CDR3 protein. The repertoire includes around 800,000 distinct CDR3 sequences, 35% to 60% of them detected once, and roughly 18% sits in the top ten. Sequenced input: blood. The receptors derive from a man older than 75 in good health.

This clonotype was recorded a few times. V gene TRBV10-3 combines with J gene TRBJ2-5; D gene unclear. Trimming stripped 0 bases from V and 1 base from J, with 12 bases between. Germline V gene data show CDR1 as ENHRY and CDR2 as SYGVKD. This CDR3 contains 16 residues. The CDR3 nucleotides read TGTGCCATCAGTGAGTCGACATCCGGCCTCCAAGAGACCCAGTACTTC. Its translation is CAISESTSGLQETQYF.

The chain's CDR3 is CASTLGTSGRDEQFF. The CDR3 nucleotides read TGTGCCAGCACCCTTGGGACTAGCGGGAGGGATGAGCAGTTCTTC. This chain uses TRBV12-3 or TRBV12-4 with TRBJ2-1; TRBD2 matches at 16 bases. The CDR3 contains 15 residues. Trimming took 7 bases from V and 8 from J; bases not matched to a gene: 5.

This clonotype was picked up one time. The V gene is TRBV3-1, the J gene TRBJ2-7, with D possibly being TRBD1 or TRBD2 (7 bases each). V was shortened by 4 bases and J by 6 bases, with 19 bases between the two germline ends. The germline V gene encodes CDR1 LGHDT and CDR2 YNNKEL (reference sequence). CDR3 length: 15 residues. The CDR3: CASSRRGQGLSEQYF. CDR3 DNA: TGTGCCAGCAGCCGGAGGGGGCAGGGACTAAGCGAGCAGTACTTC.

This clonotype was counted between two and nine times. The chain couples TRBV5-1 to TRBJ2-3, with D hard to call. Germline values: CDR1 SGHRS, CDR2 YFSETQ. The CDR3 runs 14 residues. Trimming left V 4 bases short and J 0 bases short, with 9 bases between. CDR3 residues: CASSVHSSTDTQYF. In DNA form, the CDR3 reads TGCGCCAGCAGCGTCCATTCTAGCACAGATACGCAGTATTTT.

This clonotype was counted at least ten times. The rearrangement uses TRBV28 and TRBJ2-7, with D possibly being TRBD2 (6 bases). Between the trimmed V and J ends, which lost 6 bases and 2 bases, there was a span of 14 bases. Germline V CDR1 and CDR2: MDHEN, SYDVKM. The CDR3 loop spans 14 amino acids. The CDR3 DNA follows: TGTGCCAGCAGCAGGTTCGGGGGTCCCTACGAGCAGTACTTC. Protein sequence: CASSRFGGPYEQYF.

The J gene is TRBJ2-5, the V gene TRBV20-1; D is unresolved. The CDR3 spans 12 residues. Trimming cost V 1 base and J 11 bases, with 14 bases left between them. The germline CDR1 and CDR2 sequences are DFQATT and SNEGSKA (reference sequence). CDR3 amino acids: CSARVGSNEQYF. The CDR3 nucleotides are TGCAGTGCTAGAGTAGGCTCCAATGAGCAGTACTTC.

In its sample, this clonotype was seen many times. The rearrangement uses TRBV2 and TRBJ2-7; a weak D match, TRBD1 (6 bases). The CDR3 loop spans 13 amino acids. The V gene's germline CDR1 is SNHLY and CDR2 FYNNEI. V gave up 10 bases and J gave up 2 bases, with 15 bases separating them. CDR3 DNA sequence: TGTGCCACCCTGACAGGATTAACCTACGAGCAGTACTTC. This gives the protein CATLTGLTYEQYF.

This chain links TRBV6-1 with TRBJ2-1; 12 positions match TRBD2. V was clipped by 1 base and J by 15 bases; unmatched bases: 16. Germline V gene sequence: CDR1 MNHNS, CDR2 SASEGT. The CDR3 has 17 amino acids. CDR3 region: CASSEEGLGLAGLRWFF. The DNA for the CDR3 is TGTGCCAGCAGTGAAGAGGGGCTGGGACTAGCGGGCCTGAGGTGGTTCTTC.

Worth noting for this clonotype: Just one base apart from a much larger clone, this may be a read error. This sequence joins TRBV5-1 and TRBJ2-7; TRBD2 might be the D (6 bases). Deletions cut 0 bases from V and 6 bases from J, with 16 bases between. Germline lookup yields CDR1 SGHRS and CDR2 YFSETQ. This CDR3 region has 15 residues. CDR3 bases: TGCGCCAGCAGCTTGGAGGGAGGCACTCTGGGCGAGCAGTACTTC. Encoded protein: CASSLEGGTLGEQYF.

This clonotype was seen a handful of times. The DNA of the CDR3 is TGCGCCAGCAGCTTGGCCGCTAGCCCCGTTATTCAAGAGACCCAGTACTTC. Amino acid sequence: CASSLAASPVIQETQYF. The chain is built from TRBV5-1 and TRBJ2-5; D may be TRBD2 (5 bases). Germline V gene data show CDR1 as SGHRS and CDR2 as YFSETQ. CDR3 size: 17 residues. Trimming pared 0 bases from V and 2 bases from J, leaving 17 bases between.

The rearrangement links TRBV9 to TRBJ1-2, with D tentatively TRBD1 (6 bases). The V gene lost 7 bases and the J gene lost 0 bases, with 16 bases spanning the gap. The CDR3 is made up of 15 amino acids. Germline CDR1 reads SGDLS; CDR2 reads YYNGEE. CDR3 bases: TGTGCCAGCGGGGTGGGGCAGGGGACTAACTATGGCTACACCTTC. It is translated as CASGVGQGTNYGYTF.

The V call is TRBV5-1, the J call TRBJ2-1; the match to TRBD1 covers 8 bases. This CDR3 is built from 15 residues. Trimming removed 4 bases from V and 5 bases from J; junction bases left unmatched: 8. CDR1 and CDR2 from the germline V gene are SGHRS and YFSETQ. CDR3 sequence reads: CASSRGQGGHNEQFF. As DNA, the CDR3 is TGCGCCAGCAGCAGAGGACAGGGCGGCCACAATGAGCAGTTCTTC.

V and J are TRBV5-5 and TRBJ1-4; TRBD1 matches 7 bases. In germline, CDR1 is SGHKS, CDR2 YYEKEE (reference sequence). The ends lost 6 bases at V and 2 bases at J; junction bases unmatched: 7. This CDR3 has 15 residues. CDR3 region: CASTSAGQTNEKLFF. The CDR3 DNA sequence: TGTGCCAGCACCTCCGCGGGACAGACTAATGAAAAACTGTTTTTT.

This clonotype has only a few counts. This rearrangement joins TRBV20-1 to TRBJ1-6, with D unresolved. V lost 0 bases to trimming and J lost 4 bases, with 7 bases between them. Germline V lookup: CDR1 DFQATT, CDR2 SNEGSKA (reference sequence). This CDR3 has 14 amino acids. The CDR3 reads CSARDTDYNSPLHF. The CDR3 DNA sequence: TGCAGTGCTAGAGACACGGATTATAATTCACCCCTCCACTTT.